This TCR beta chain was identified in a study of lymphopenia after photon versus proton radiotherapy. General study results and limits: After the lymphocyte nadir, photon-treated repertoires showed oligoclonal expansion, especially of CD8+ Temra cells. Photon-treated patients lost naive T cells and TCR diversity; proton-treated stayed stable. Better survival with proton therapy was suggested as possible, not demonstrated. Larger post-nadir TCR diversity loss correlated inversely with survival in deceased patients.

TCRdb keeps only in-frame clones here, not all; method: immunoSEQ multiplex PCR. Here the sample spans roughly 4,800 clones, more than 75% being singletons. In regard to this clone: The antigen is unknown.

CDR3 length equals 15 residues. The germline CDR1 and CDR2 sequences are SGHRS and YFSETQ. V lost 4 bases to trimming and J lost 3 bases; unmatched junction nucleotides: 7. The chain is built from TRBV5-1 and TRBJ1-1; TRBD1 aligns across 9 bases. The sample was peripheral blood, taken from a patient treated with photon-based radiotherapy. This sequence originates from a young man with gastric cancer. The CDR3 is CASSPRQGGDTEAFF. In nucleotides, the CDR3 is TGCGCCAGCAGCCCCAGACAGGGGGGAGACACTGAAGCTTTCTTT.